The T cell receptor (beta chain) under discussion was sequenced for a study of blood T cell repertoires in COVID-19. Study-wide background: T cells, B-cell-depleted T cells, or PBMCs supplied cDNA or gDNA.

The protocol was immunoSEQ multiplex PCR, while the TCRdb copy is restricted to in-frame clones and leaves out a portion. The sample lists about 300,000 clones; roughly 80% were seen once. Followed over time, Seattle patients had been enrolled while infection was active. Germline assignment: CDR1 SQVTM and CDR2 ANQGSEA. The ends were cut back, 6 bases at V and 2 bases at J, with 14 bases in the middle. The CDR3 loop spans 14 amino acids. The sequence derives from a human donor with COVID-19, enrolled during active disease. The donor label of this sample is uncertain. The source material was peripheral blood. The gene calls are TRBV29-1 and TRBJ2-1, with TRBD2 as a possible D gene (6 bases). The CDR3 region is CSVARDSAYNEQFF. CDR3 DNA sequence: TGCAGCGTCGCCCGGGACTCCGCCTACAATGAGCAGTTCTTC.